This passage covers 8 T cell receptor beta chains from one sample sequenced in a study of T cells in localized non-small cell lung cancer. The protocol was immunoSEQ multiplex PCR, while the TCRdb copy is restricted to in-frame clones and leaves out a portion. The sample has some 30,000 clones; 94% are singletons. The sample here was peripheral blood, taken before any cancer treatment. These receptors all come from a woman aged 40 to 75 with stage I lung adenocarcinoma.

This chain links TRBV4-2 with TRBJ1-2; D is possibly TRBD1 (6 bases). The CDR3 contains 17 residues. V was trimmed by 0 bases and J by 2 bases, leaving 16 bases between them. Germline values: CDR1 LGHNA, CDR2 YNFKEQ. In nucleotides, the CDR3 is TGTGCCAGCAGCCAAGATATTAGGACAGACGTAAACTATGGCTACACCTTC. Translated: CASSQDIRTDVNYGYTF.

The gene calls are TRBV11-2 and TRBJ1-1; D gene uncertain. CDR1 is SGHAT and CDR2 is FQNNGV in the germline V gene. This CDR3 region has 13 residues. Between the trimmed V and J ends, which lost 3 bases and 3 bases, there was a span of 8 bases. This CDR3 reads CASSFSEYTEAFF. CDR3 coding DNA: TGTGCCAGCAGCTTCAGTGAGTACACTGAAGCTTTCTTT.

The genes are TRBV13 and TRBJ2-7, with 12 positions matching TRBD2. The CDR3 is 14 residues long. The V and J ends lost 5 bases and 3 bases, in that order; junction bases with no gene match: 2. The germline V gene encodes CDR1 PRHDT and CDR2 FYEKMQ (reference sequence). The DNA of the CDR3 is TGTGCCAGCAGCCCTAGCGGGAGGGGCTACGAGCAGTACTTC. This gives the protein CASSPSGRGYEQYF.

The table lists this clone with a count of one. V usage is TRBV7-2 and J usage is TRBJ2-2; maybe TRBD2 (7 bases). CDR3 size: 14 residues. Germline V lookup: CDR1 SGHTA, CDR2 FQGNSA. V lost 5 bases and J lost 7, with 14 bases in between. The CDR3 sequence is CASSARGGYGELFF. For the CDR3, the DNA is TGTGCCAGCAGCGCAAGGGGGGGCTACGGGGAGCTGTTTTTT.

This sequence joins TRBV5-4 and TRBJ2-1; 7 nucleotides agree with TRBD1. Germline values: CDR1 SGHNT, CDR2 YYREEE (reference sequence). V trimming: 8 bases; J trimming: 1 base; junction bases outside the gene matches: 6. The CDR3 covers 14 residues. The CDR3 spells CASLQQGSYNEQFF. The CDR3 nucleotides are TGTGCCAGTCTCCAACAGGGGTCCTACAATGAGCAGTTCTTC. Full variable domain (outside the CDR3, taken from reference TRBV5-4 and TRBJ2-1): ETGVTQSPTHLIKTRGQQVTLRCSSQSGHNTVSWYQQALGQGPQFIFQYYREEENGRGNFPPRFSGLQFPNYSSELNVNALELDDSALYLCASLQQGSYNEQFFGPGTRLTVL.

CDR3 bases: TGTGCCAGCAGCCAAGGAAGGACGCAGGGGAGGAATGAGCAGTTCTTC. Translated, it gives CASSQGRTQGRNEQFF. The chain recombines TRBV14 with TRBJ2-1; D could derive from TRBD1 or TRBD2 (6 bases each). Between the trimmed V and J ends, which lost 1 base and 7 bases, there was a span of 17 bases. Germline CDR1 reads SGHDN; CDR2 reads FVKESK. The CDR3 consists of 16 residues.

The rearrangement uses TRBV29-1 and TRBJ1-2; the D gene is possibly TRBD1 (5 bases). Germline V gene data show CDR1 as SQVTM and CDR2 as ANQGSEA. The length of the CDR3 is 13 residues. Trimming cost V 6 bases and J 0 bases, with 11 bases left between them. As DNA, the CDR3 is TGCAGCGTCCGGGGGGTTGCTAACTATGGCTACACCTTC. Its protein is CSVRGVANYGYTF.

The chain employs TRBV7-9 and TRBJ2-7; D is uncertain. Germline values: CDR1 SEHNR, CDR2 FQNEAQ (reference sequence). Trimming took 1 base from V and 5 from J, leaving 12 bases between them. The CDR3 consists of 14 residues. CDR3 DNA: TGTGCCAGCAGCTTAGATGGGGATTTGGACGAGCAGTACTTC. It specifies CASSLDGDLDEQYF.